A selection of T cell receptor beta chains follows, all from one sample in a study of vaccination and CD4 T cells after COVID-19. For these TCRs, the target antigens are not known. Each CDR3 protein gets one entry after TCRdb re-called the PCR reads with MiXCR. In the table there are about 8,800 distinct CDR3 sequences, roughly three fifths of which are singletons. The material sequenced was cultured CD4+ T cells from blood, taken after SARS-CoV-2 vaccination. Receptor source: a human donor with COVID-19. Each CDR3 is given with its conserved first and last residue. The order of the fields is D gene, V gene, J gene, CDR3 protein. A D gene is named only where the DNA matches it firmly.

D: TRBD2
V: TRBV20-1
J: TRBJ2-5
CDR3: CSAPSLLAGGKETQYF

D: TRBD1
V: TRBV6-5
J: TRBJ2-3
CDR3: CASSSKTGGPDTQYF

D: .
V: TRBV20-1
J: TRBJ2-3
CDR3: CSARWGDDTQYF

D: TRBD1
V: TRBV27
J: TRBJ1-5
CDR3: CASRGQLNQPQHF

D: .
V: TRBV20-1
J: TRBJ2-5
CDR3: CSATGHPIPETQYF

D: TRBD1
V: TRBV20-1
J: TRBJ1-6
CDR3: CSARDRDRSNFSINSPLHF

D: .
V: TRBV7-2
J: TRBJ1-3
CDR3: CASSLGSTGNTIYF

D: TRBD2
V: TRBV24-1
J: TRBJ2-1
CDR3: CATSGSGGSYNEQFF

D: TRBD1
V: TRBV20-1
J: TRBJ1-1
CDR3: CSARRQGANTEAFF

D: .
V: TRBV9
J: TRBJ2-7
CDR3: CASSRGSAVHEQYF

D: .
V: TRBV30
J: TRBJ2-5
CDR3: CAWSAGPRGETQYF

D: .
V: TRBV5-4
J: TRBJ2-7
CDR3: CASRGPDYEQYF

D: TRBD1
V: TRBV7-2
J: TRBJ1-5
CDR3: CASSSRQGLSSNQPQHF

D: .
V: TRBV18
J: TRBJ2-5
CDR3: CASSPVGETQYF

D: .
V: TRBV6-1
J: TRBJ1-2
CDR3: CASSLVLGQGSGYTF

D: TRBD2
V: TRBV20-1
J: TRBJ2-5
CDR3: CSAKTSPQETQYF

D: .
V: TRBV6-1
J: TRBJ1-2
CDR3: CASRSGQRPNYGYTF

D: .
V: TRBV12-3/TRBV12-4
J: TRBJ1-1
CDR3: CASSPRVITEAFF

D: .
V: TRBV5-5
J: TRBJ1-5
CDR3: CASSPAHSNQPQHF

D: .
V: TRBV14
J: TRBJ1-2
CDR3: CASSQSVDILYGYTF

D: TRBD1
V: TRBV20-1
J: TRBJ2-3
CDR3: CSAEGGTGTDTQYF

D: TRBD1
V: TRBV7-2
J: TRBJ1-2
CDR3: CASSPGDRANYGYTF

D: TRBD2
V: TRBV10-3
J: TRBJ2-1
CDR3: CAISDSGGPRTYNEQFF

D: TRBD2
V: TRBV7-8
J: TRBJ2-7
CDR3: CASSPPLRLAGRNEQYF

D: .
V: TRBV6-5
J: TRBJ2-4
CDR3: CASSYGTAKNIQYF

D: .
V: TRBV7-9
J: TRBJ1-2
CDR3: CASSLVSGDYGYTF

D: TRBD2
V: TRBV10-3
J: TRBJ2-1
CDR3: CATGSGGALVNEQFF

D: .
V: TRBV15
J: TRBJ1-5
CDR3: CATSVGRPNSNQPQHF

D: .
V: TRBV7-8
J: TRBJ1-2
CDR3: CASSLTENYGYTF

D: .
V: TRBV7-8
J: TRBJ2-5
CDR3: CASRLAGTQEGETQYF

D: TRBD1
V: TRBV24-1
J: TRBJ2-1
CDR3: CATSDPGTGGLSGANEQFF

D: .
V: TRBV25-1
J: TRBJ2-5
CDR3: CASSATDQETQYF

D: .
V: TRBV28
J: TRBJ1-2
CDR3: CASSTSGVYGYTF

D: .
V: TRBV25-1
J: TRBJ1-2
CDR3: CASSEVGGYTF

D: .
V: TRBV24-1
J: TRBJ1-1
CDR3: CATSLGGTEAFF

D: .
V: TRBV11-2
J: TRBJ1-1
CDR3: CASSLGVSGNTEAFF

D: TRBD1
V: TRBV7-9
J: TRBJ2-7
CDR3: CASSPDRGRSYEQYF

D: TRBD1
V: TRBV10-3
J: TRBJ2-3
CDR3: CAISPGQRLTDTQYF

D: TRBD1
V: TRBV10-3
J: TRBJ2-1
CDR3: CAISDRQGAVNEQFF

D: .
V: TRBV20-1
J: TRBJ1-2
CDR3: CSARDGGLVYGYTF

D: .
V: TRBV30
J: TRBJ1-1
CDR3: CALSPAGNTEAFF

D: .
V: TRBV20-1
J: TRBJ1-3
CDR3: CSAMAGGTGNTIYF

D: .
V: TRBV20-1
J: TRBJ1-5
CDR3: CSARDRAQPQHF

D: .
V: TRBV11-2
J: TRBJ1-2
CDR3: CASSSVATVSGYTF

D: .
V: TRBV4-1
J: TRBJ1-5
CDR3: CASSQVVSRRSNQPQHF

D: TRBD1
V: TRBV20-1
J: TRBJ2-2
CDR3: CSARDQGVTGELFF

D: .
V: TRBV6-1
J: TRBJ1-1
CDR3: CASSGRGTEAFF

D: .
V: TRBV7-2
J: TRBJ2-7
CDR3: CASSFGGPSSYEQYF

D: .
V: TRBV5-1
J: TRBJ2-5
CDR3: CASSLTGTRQETQYF

D: .
V: TRBV9
J: TRBJ2-5
CDR3: CASSVVRGETQYF

D: .
V: TRBV6-2/TRBV6-3
J: TRBJ1-2
CDR3: CASSYPQYGYTF

D: .
V: TRBV20-1
J: TRBJ1-5
CDR3: CSARKGGDQPQHF

D: .
V: TRBV7-2
J: TRBJ2-7
CDR3: CASSLGAAALYEQYF

D: TRBD1
V: TRBV20-1
J: TRBJ2-6
CDR3: CSASAKDRGSGANVLTF

D: .
V: TRBV18
J: TRBJ1-5
CDR3: CASSPGQVLSNQPQHF